These 12 T cell receptor beta chains came from one sample sequenced in a study of neurological immune-mediated disorders (dated 2019 in TCRdb). The sample's time point label is to be understood as: longitudinal time-point 1 (baseline). Receptors were amplified or captured by 5' RACE. Sequencing was performed on an Illumina HiSeq 2500. TCRdb took the public reads, trimmed them with fastp at Q25, ran MiXCR for clone calling and kept in-frame beta chains. Each entry merges the rows of one CDR3 protein and shows their most common DNA and genes. The sample profile shows approximately 53,000 distinct CDR3 sequences; roughly 10% of them were found once. In total, the top ten clones hold roughly 1.6% of the sample. Specimen: PBMCs. The receptors come from a woman aged 40 to 50 in good health.

In this sample, this clonotype turned up many times. The chain uses TRBV5-6 and TRBJ1-2; D gene uncertain. V lost 5 bases and J 6 bases, leaving 8 bases between the germline ends. The germline V gene encodes CDR1 SGHDT and CDR2 YYEEEE. The CDR3 totals 11 residues. The CDR3 reads CASRGRDGYTF. In DNA, the CDR3 is TGTGCCAGCAGGGGGAGGGATGGCTACACCTTC.

This clonotype showed up many times. The chain has TRBV12-3 or TRBV12-4 and TRBJ2-1, with 9 bases matching TRBD2. V shed 3 bases, J shed 8 bases, and the junction held 5 bases outside the gene matches. The CDR3 totals 14 residues. CDR3 amino acids: CASSFSGRSDEQFF. In nucleotides, the CDR3 is TGTGCCAGCAGTTTTAGCGGGAGAAGCGATGAGCAGTTCTTC.

Of note for this clonotype: Germline and junction disagree at one end, which may indicate a read error. This rearrangement joins TRBV7-7 to TRBJ2-1; TRBD2 matches 8 bases. CDR3 size: 15 residues. Germline V gene sequence: CDR1 SSHAT, CDR2 FNYEAQ (reference sequence). CDR3 nucleotide sequence: TGTGCTAGCAGCCAAGGGACTAGTCTCAACAATGAGCAGTTCTTC. Amino acids: CASSQGTSLNNEQFF.

This clonotype has a count of ten or more. J is TRBJ1-1 and V is TRBV5-6; D call uncertain. Between the trimmed V and J ends, which lost 2 bases and 1 base, there was a span of 6 bases. Germline CDR1 is SGHDT and CDR2 is YYEEEE. The CDR3 covers 13 residues. The CDR3 loop is CASSFFSNTEAFF. CDR3 DNA sequence: TGTGCCAGCAGCTTCTTTTCGAACACTGAAGCTTTCTTT.

The gene calls are TRBV18 and TRBJ2-6; D remains ambiguous. Deletions cut 2 bases from V and 0 bases from J, with 17 bases between. This CDR3 contains 19 residues. The germline gives CDR1 KGHSH, CDR2 LQKENI. The CDR3 nucleotides are TGTGCCAGCTCACCAGGGATTATGGACGGATTCTCTGGGGCCAACGTCCTGACTTTC. Translated: CASSPGIMDGFSGANVLTF.

This rearrangement joins TRBV20-1 to TRBJ2-5, with D perhaps matching TRBD1 (6 bases). Trimming left V 8 bases short and J 0 bases short, with 19 bases between. The CDR3 runs to 15 residues. Per germline, CDR1 DFQATT and CDR2 SNEGSKA (reference sequence). CDR3 sequence (DNA): TGCAGTTCTCCAGAGGCAAGGGGGTACCAAGAGACCCAGTACTTC. Amino acid sequence: CSSPEARGYQETQYF.

This clonotype was found many times. The CDR3 protein is CASSSTRVGPADVSRFQYF. The CDR3 nucleotides read TGTGCCAGCAGCTCAACCCGAGTCGGGCCCGCCGATGTTTCGAGGTTTCAGTACTTC. The chain carries TRBV7-9 and TRBJ2-5, with D unclear. CDR3 size: 19 residues. Per the germline V gene, CDR1 is SEHNR and CDR2 is FQNEAQ (reference sequence). Trimming cost V 4 bases and J 11 bases, with 35 bases left between them.

This clonotype has ten or more counts. The chain links TRBV6-2 or TRBV6-3 to TRBJ2-7, with 8 bases fitting TRBD2. The CDR3 has 15 residues. J lost 1 base, V lost 6 bases, and 8 bases had no gene match. Germline V CDR1 and CDR2: MNHEY, SVGEGT. The CDR3 region has the DNA TGTGCCAGCAGCGAACTAGCGGATTGGTCCTACGAGCAGTACTTC. Its translation is CASSELADWSYEQYF.

This clonotype was found many times. The chain has TRBV7-3 and TRBJ1-1, with 7 bases identical to TRBD1. The CDR3 has 12 amino acids. Germline V gene lookup returns CDR1 SGHTA and CDR2 FQGTGA. The trim removed 11 bases at V and 1 base at J, leaving 4 bases unmatched. This chain's CDR3 is CAGTDRNTEAFF. In DNA form, the CDR3 reads TGTGCCGGGACAGACAGGAACACTGAAGCTTTCTTT.

Concerning this clonotype: It may be a read error: a sequence one base away is much more abundant. This chain joins TRBV18 and TRBJ2-7; 7 bases map to TRBD1. The J segment lost 3 bases and the V segment lost 4 bases, leaving 6 bases of the junction unmatched. CDR1 is KGHSH and CDR2 is LQKENI in the germline V gene. This CDR3 is 14 amino acids long. DNA for the CDR3: TGTGCCAGCTCACAGACAGGGATAGTCTACGAGCAGTACTTC. Translating it yields CASSQTGIVYEQYF.

This clonotype showed up many times. The genes are TRBV20-1 and TRBJ2-7; 7 nucleotides line up with TRBD2. Germline assignment: CDR1 DFQATT and CDR2 SNEGSKA (reference sequence). The CDR3 consists of 15 residues. The trim removed 6 bases at V and 6 bases at J, leaving 17 bases unmatched. In DNA, the CDR3 is TGCAGTGCCAAGGGTCCGGGACTAAGGATTAGCGAGCAGTACTTC. It translates to CSAKGPGLRISEQYF.

This clonotype has at least ten counts. This sequence joins TRBV5-1 and TRBJ2-5, with D uncertain. With 0 bases removed from V and 2 bases from J, the gap between germline ends came to 2 bases. CDR1 is SGHRS and CDR2 is YFSETQ in the germline V gene. The length of the CDR3 is 12 residues. The CDR3, as DNA: TGCGCCAGCAGCTTGGTGCAAGAGACCCAGTACTTC. Translation: CASSLVQETQYF.